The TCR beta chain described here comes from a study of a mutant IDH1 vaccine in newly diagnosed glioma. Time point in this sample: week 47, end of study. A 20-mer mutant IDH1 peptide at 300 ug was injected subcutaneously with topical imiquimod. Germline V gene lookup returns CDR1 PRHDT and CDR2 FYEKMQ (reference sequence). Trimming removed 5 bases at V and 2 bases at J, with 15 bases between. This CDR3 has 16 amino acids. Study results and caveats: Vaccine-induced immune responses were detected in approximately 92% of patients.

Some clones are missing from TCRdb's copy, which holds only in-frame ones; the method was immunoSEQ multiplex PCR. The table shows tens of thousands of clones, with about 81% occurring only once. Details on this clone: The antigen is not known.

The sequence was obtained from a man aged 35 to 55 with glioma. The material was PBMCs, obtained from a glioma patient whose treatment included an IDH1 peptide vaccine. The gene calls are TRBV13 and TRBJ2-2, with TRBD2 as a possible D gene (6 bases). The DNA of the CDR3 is TGTGCCAGCAGCCCGGGACTTCTTGGAAACACCGGGGAGCTGTTTTTT. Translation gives CASSPGLLGNTGELFF.